This TCR beta chain was profiled in a study of PD-1 blockade in classical Hodgkin lymphoma. Here immunoSEQ multiplex PCR was the method, and the copy in TCRdb shows in-frame clones only, minus some. The profile shows 100,000 or so clones, about 92% of them singletons. Study-wide points: TCR diversity at baseline was reported to be reduced in newly diagnosed patients relative to healthy donors. Patients with a complete response exhibited baseline diversity comparable to newly diagnosed patients. By C4D1, CD4+ diversity increased significantly, especially in complete responders.

The CDR3 totals 17 residues. Trimming removed 7 bases at V and 1 base at J, with 22 bases between. Germline lookup yields CDR1 MDHEN and CDR2 SYDVKM. To note about this clone: Its target is not known.

Specified time point: cycle 4 day 1 (C4D1), after less than 7 weeks of nivolumab. Every patient had relapsed following autologous stem cell transplantation, and cohorts differed in brentuximab vedotin exposure. The source material was peripheral blood mononuclear cells (PBMCs), sampled before the fourth cycle of nivolumab. The sequence derives from a human donor with classical Hodgkin lymphoma. This chain joins TRBV28 and TRBJ1-1, with D possibly TRBD1 on 5 matching bases. This chain's CDR3 is CASNYVDRRIANTEAFF. CDR3 DNA: TGTGCCAGCAACTATGTCGACAGAAGAATAGCGAACACTGAAGCTTTCTTT.